A single sample is the source of the 7 T cell receptor beta chains below, sequenced in a study of technical replicates of blood from several donors. Only in-frame clones appear in the TCRdb table, and some are missing; sequencing was by immunoSEQ multiplex PCR. The profile shows 55,000 to 80,000 clones, approximately 92% of them singletons. Sequencing was done on a sample of T cells isolated from PBMCs. The receptors shown here come from a human donor in good health.

V gene TRBV2 combines with J gene TRBJ2-3, with TRBD2 as a possible D gene (6 bases). The germline V gene has CDR1 SNHLY and CDR2 FYNNEI. V was clipped by 2 bases and J by 3 bases, with 12 bases between them. This CDR3 spans 15 amino acids. CDR3 in DNA: TGTGCCAGCAGTGAATATGGGGCGGGAACAGATACGCAGTATTTT. It translates to CASSEYGAGTDTQYF.

This chain links TRBV9 with TRBJ2-1; maybe TRBD2 (6 bases). Germline-derived CDR1 and CDR2 are SGDLS and YYNGEE. CDR3 length: 17 residues. The germline V and J ends were trimmed by 4 bases and 5 bases, with 22 bases remaining between them. This CDR3 is CASSSPTARRGNNEQFF. CDR3 coding DNA: TGTGCCAGCAGCTCACCTACGGCCAGGAGGGGAAACAATGAGCAGTTCTTC.

The chain links TRBV19 to TRBJ2-3; 10 positions match TRBD1. Germline CDR1 is LNHDA and CDR2 is SQIVND (reference sequence). V trimming: 8 bases; J trimming: 5 bases; junction bases outside the gene matches: 7. The CDR3 spans 14 residues. CDR3 sequence (DNA): TGTGCCAGTTCAGCGGGACAGGGGCTAGATACGCAGTATTTT. Translation gives CASSAGQGLDTQYF. Full variable domain (outside the CDR3, taken from reference TRBV19 and TRBJ2-3): DGGITQSPKYLFRKEGQNVTLSCEQNLNHDAMYWYRQDPGQGLRLIYYSQIVNDFQKGDIAEGYSVSREKKESFPLTVTSAQKNPTAFYLCASSAGQGLDTQYFGPGTRLTVL.

The CDR3 protein is CASSSRRGLVNEKLFF. The DNA for the CDR3 is TGTGCCAGCTCATCTCGTAGGGGGCTCGTCAATGAAAAACTGTTTTTT. J is TRBJ1-4 and V is TRBV18; TRBD1 agrees at 7 bases. With V trimmed by 5 bases and J by 5 bases, 11 bases remained unmatched. The CDR3 covers 16 residues. Germline CDR1 is KGHSH and CDR2 is LQKENI. The full variable domain, its missing parts supplied by reference TRBV18 and TRBJ1-4, is NAGVMQNPRHLVRRRGQEARLRCSPMKGHSHVYWYRQLPEEGLKFMVYLQKENIIDESGMPKERFSAEFPKEGPSILRIQQVVRGDSAAYFCASSSRRGLVNEKLFFGSGTQLSVL.

The chain combines TRBV4-1 with TRBJ2-7; D ambiguous. The V gene's germline CDR1 is MGHRA and CDR2 YSYEKL. The V end lost 0 bases, the J end lost 3 bases, and 6 bases lay between the germline ends. CDR3 length: 13 amino acids. In DNA form, the CDR3 reads TGCGCCAGCAGCCAAGATAGGAGCTACGAGCAGTACTTC. Protein: CASSQDRSYEQYF.

The rearrangement links TRBV27 to TRBJ2-1; D not certain. The germline V gene has CDR1 MNHEY and CDR2 SMNVEV (reference sequence). V was trimmed by 5 bases and J by 4 bases, leaving 9 bases between them. The CDR3 is made up of 13 amino acids. CDR3 sequence: CASSPFYYNEQFF. The CDR3 DNA follows: TGTGCCAGCAGTCCCTTTTATTACAATGAGCAGTTCTTC.

The gene calls are TRBV2 and TRBJ1-3; D is uncertain. The V end was cut by 10 bases, the J end by 2 bases, with 15 bases between. This CDR3 is 14 amino acids long. CDR1 is SNHLY, CDR2 FYNNEI, per germline. The CDR3 spells CATVVAGPGNTIYF. For the CDR3, the DNA is TGTGCCACCGTTGTCGCGGGCCCTGGAAACACCATATATTTT.